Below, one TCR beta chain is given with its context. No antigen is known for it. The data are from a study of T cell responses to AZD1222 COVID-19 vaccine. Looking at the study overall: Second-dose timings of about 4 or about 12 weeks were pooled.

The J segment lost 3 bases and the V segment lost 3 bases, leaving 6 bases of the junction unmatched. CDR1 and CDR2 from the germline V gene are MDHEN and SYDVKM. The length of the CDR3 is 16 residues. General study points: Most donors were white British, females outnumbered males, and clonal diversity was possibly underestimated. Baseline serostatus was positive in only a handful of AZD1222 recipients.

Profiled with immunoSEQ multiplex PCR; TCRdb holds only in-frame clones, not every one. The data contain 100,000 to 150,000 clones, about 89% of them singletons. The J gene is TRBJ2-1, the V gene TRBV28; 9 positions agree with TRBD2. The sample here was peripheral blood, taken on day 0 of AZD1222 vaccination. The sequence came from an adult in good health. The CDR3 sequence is CASSFWASGDYNEQFF. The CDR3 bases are TGTGCCAGCAGTTTTTGGGCTAGCGGGGACTACAATGAGCAGTTCTTC.